This record concerns one T cell receptor beta chain sequence. Its antigen is currently unknown. This PCR relied on a set of 60 Vbeta primers and 13 Jbeta primers. Assay: immunoSEQ multiplex PCR; the TCRdb copy retains only in-frame clones and omits some. The data show 55,000 or so clones, with around three quarters seen just once and about 1.5% held by the top ten. These data come from a study of cytomegalovirus exposure and HLA in healthy donors. Looking at the study overall: There were a few hundred genotyped donors. Of these, 75% to 90% fell in the genetic ancestry cluster associated with self-reported Caucasian donors. Findings of the study overall: In an earlier analysis, most TCR beta V segments were productive about 87% or about 30% of the time. A later analysis showed HLA-associated TCR beta chains outstripping equally common others in clonal expansion.

Germline loops: CDR1 MNHNS, CDR2 SASEGT. V lost 2 bases and J lost 2; bases outside the gene matches: 3. This CDR3 region has 15 residues. Sequencing was performed on PBMCs. The sequence was obtained from a female donor in good health and CMV-seronegative. V and J are TRBV6-1 and TRBJ1-3, with TRBD1 identical over 7 bases. The CDR3 DNA reads TGTGCCAGCAGTGAATTTACAGGGGCTGGAAACACCATATATTTT. Translated: CASSEFTGAGNTIYF.